This T cell receptor beta chain was captured by sequencing in a study of early T cells in non-severe SARS-CoV-2 infection. Study-level results: There was a bias toward anti-spike CD8 responses in VDJdb matching, which missed private and CD4 specificities.

The length of the CDR3 is 15 residues. V was clipped by 5 bases and J by 3 bases; unmatched bases: 4. Germline values: CDR1 MNHNY, CDR2 SVGAGI (reference sequence). TCRdb redid the calling of the 5' RACE reads with MiXCR, one entry per CDR3 protein. This sample has some 75,000 distinct CDR3 sequences, with roughly 15% found just once. The table lists this clonotype with a few counts. What it binds is not known. The source material was whole blood. This chain connects TRBV6-6 to TRBJ2-2, with 9 bases matching TRBD2. The clonotype was recovered from an adult who was a healthcare worker with PCR-confirmed SARS-CoV-2 infection or an uninfected control (not recorded which). The chain's CDR3 is CASSPAGGDTGELFF. The CDR3 DNA reads as TGTGCCAGCAGTCCAGCGGGGGGTGACACCGGGGAGCTGTTTTTT.